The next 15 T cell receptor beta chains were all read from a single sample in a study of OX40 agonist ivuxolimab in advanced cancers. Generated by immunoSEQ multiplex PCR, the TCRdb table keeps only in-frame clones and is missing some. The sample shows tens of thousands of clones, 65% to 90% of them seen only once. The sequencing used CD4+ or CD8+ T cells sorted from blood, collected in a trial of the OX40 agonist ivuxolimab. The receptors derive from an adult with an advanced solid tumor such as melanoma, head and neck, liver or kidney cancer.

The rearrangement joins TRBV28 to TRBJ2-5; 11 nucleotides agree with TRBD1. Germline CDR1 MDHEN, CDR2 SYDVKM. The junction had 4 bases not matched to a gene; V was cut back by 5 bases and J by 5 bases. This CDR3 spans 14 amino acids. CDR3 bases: TGTGCCAGCAGTCGGACAGGGGGCGCCGAGACCCAGTACTTC. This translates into CASSRTGGAETQYF.

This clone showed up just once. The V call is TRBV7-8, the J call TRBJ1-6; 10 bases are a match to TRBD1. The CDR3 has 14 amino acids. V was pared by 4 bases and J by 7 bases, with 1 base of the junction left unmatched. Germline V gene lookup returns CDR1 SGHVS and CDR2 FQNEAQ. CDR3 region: CASSWGQGNSPLHF. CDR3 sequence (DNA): TGTGCCAGCAGCTGGGGACAGGGGAATTCACCCCTCCACTTT.

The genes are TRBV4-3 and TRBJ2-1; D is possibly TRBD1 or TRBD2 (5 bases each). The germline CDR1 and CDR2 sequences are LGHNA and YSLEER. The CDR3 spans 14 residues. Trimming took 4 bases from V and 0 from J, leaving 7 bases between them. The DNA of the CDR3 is TGCGCCAGCAGCCCAGGGAGCTCCTACAATGAGCAGTTCTTC. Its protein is CASSPGSSYNEQFF.

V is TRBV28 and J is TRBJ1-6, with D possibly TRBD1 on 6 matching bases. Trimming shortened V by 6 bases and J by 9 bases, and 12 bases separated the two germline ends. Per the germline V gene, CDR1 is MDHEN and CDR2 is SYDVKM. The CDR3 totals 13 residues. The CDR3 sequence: CASSRGGPSPLHF. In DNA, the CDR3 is TGTGCCAGCAGCCGCGGGGGGCCTTCACCCCTCCACTTT.

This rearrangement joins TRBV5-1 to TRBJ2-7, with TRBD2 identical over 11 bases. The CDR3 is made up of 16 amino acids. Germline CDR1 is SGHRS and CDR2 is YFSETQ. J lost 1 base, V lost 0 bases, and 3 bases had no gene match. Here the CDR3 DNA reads TGCGCCAGCAGCTTGGTGCCTAGCGGGGGGTCCTACGAGCAGTACTTC. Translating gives CASSLVPSGGSYEQYF.

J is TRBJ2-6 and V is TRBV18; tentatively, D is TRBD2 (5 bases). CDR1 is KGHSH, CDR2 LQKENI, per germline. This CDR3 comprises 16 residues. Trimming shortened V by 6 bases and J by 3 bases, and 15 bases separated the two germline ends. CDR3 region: CASSVSRAGGANVLTF. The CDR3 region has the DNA TGTGCCAGCTCCGTGTCGAGGGCTGGTGGGGCCAACGTCCTGACTTTC.

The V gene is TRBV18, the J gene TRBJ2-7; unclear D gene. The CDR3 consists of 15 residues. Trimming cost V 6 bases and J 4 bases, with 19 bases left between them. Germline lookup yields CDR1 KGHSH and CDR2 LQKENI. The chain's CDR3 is CASSLLPNLEYEQYF. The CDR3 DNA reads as TGTGCCAGCTCGCTACTTCCAAACCTTGAATACGAGCAGTACTTC.

The DNA for the CDR3 is TGTGCCACAGGACAGCCGTCTGGAAACACCATATATTTT. Its translation is CATGQPSGNTIYF. The chain combines TRBV6-6 with TRBJ1-3, with a possible D match to TRBD1 (6 bases). CDR3 length: 13 amino acids. The ends were cut back, 10 bases at V and 1 base at J, with 11 bases in the middle. Germline-derived CDR1 and CDR2 are MNHNY and SVGAGI (reference sequence).

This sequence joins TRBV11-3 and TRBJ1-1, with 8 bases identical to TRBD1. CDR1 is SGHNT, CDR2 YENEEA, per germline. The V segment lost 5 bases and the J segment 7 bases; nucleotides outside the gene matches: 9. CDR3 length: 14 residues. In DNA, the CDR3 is TGTGCCAGCAGCCCGGGGGGACAGGCGGGTGAAGCTTTCTTT. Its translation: CASSPGGQAGEAFF.

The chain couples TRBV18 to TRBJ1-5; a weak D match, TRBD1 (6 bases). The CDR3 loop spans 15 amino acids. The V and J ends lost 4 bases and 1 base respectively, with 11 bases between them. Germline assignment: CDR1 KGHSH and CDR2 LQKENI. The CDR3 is CASSLDRPSNQPQHF. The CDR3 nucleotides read TGTGCCAGCTCACTAGACAGGCCCAGCAATCAGCCCCAGCATTTT.

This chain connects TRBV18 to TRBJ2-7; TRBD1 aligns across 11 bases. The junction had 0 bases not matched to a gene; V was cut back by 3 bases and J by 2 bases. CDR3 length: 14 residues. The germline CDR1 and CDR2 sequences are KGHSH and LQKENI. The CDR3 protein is CASSPGQGAYEQYF. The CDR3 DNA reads TGTGCCAGCTCACCGGGACAGGGGGCCTACGAGCAGTACTTC.

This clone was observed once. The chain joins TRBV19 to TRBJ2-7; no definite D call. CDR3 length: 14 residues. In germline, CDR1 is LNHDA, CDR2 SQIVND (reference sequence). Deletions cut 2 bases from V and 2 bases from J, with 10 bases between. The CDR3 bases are TGTGCCAGTAGTATAACTCGCGGTGCCTACGAGCAGTACTTC. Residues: CASSITRGAYEQYF.

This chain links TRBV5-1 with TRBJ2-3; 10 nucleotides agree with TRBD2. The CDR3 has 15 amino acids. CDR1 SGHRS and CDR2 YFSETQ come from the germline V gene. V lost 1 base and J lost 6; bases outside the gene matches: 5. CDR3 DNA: TGCGCCAGCAGCTTGCAAGCGGGAGGGCGTGATACGCAGTATTTT. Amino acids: CASSLQAGGRDTQYF.

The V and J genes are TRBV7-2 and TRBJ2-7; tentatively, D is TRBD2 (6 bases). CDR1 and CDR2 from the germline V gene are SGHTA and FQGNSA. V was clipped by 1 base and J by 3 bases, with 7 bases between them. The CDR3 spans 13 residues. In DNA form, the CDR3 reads TGTGCCAGCAGCTTAGTGCGGGGCTACGAGCAGTACTTC. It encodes CASSLVRGYEQYF. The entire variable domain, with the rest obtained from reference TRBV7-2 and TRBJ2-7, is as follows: GAGVSQSPSNKVTEKGKDVELRCDPISGHTALYWYRQSLGQGLEFLIYFQGNSAPDKSGLPSDRFSAERTGGSVSTLTIQRTQQEDSAVYLCASSLVRGYEQYFGPGTRLTVT.

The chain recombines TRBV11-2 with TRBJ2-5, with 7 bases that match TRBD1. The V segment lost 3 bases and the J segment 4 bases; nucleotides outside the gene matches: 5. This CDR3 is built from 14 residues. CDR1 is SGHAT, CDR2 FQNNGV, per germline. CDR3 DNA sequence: TGTGCCAGCAGCTTGGGACAGATATTAGAGACCCAGTACTTC. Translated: CASSLGQILETQYF.